These 19 T cell receptor beta chains originate from one sample sequenced in a study of intratumoral heterogeneity in liver cancer. Clones were read by immunoSEQ multiplex PCR, and TCRdb kept only the in-frame ones, dropping some. The repertoire consists of approximately 6,700 clones, with about three fifths occurring once and the leading ten covering roughly 14%. The hepatocellular carcinoma nodule was sampled at distinct, geographically separated regions. The specimen was tumor tissue, collected before any cancer treatment. The receptors derive from a man between 65 and 79 years old with hepatocellular carcinoma.

The rearrangement links TRBV6-5 to TRBJ1-2; a weak D match, TRBD1 (5 bases). Germline V gene sequence: CDR1 MNHEY, CDR2 SVGAGI. Trimming took 6 bases from V and 3 from J, leaving 11 bases between them. CDR3 length: 13 residues. CDR3 DNA: TGTGCCAGCAGGATGACAGTAGACTATGGCTACACCTTC. Protein: CASRMTVDYGYTF.

The gene calls are TRBV5-8 and TRBJ1-5; no definite D call. Trimming pared 4 bases from V and 2 bases from J, leaving 16 bases between. The CDR3 sequence is 16 residues long. Per the germline V gene, CDR1 is SGHTS and CDR2 is YDEGEE. DNA for the CDR3: TGTGCCAGCAGCCGGGTCGCGTGGTCTCGCAATCAGCCCCAGCATTTT. As protein: CASSRVAWSRNQPQHF.

The CDR3 DNA reads TGCGCCAGCAGTCCCCCCGGCGACAGGGGATATGGCTACACCTTC. It translates to CASSPPGDRGYGYTF. The rearrangement joins TRBV23-1 to TRBJ1-2; 8 bases agree with TRBD1. Being an ORF, TRBV23-1 has a function that is uncertain. This CDR3 has 15 residues. The J segment lost 5 bases and the V segment lost 4 bases, leaving 9 bases of the junction unmatched.

This sequence joins TRBV7-9 and TRBJ1-2; 8 nucleotides align to TRBD1. With V trimmed by 4 bases and J by 7 bases, 8 bases remained unmatched. Germline values: CDR1 SEHNR, CDR2 FQNEAQ (reference sequence). CDR3 length: 14 amino acids. CDR3: CASSSNDRGRGYTF. DNA for the CDR3: TGTGCCAGCAGCTCGAACGACAGGGGCCGTGGCTACACCTTC.

The chain couples TRBV18 to TRBJ2-5; D remains ambiguous. Germline CDR1 is KGHSH and CDR2 is LQKENI. The ends were cut back, 3 bases at V and 2 bases at J, with 4 bases in the middle. This CDR3 has 12 amino acids. In DNA form, the CDR3 reads TGTGCCAGCTCACCCCAGCAAGAGACCCAGTACTTC. Its translation: CASSPQQETQYF.

The V gene is TRBV15, the J gene TRBJ2-6; D call uncertain. The CDR3 consists of 15 residues. V was clipped by 1 base and J by 0 bases, with 4 bases between them. Germline V gene lookup returns CDR1 LNHNV and CDR2 YYDKDF (reference sequence). The CDR3 protein is CATSRANSGANVLTF. The CDR3 coding sequence is TGTGCCACCAGCAGAGCGAACTCTGGGGCCAACGTCCTGACTTTC.

The V gene is TRBV30, the J gene TRBJ1-4; 9 bases line up with TRBD1. The CDR3 is 15 residues long. Germline assignment: CDR1 GTSNPN and CDR2 SVGIG (reference sequence). V was clipped by 0 bases and J by 6 bases; unmatched bases: 5. The CDR3, as DNA: TGTGCCTGGAGTGTGCCGGGACAGGGCCATGAAAAACTGTTTTTT. Its translation is CAWSVPGQGHEKLFF.

Sample share makes this clone medium-sized. The chain is built from TRBV2 and TRBJ2-5, with no clear D. The germline V gene encodes CDR1 SNHLY and CDR2 FYNNEI. V lost 4 bases and J lost 3, with 15 bases in between. The CDR3 has 15 amino acids. DNA for the CDR3: TGTGCCAGCAGTGTTGAATCTGGGCCTAAAGAGACCCAGTACTTC. Translation gives CASSVESGPKETQYF.

The chain has TRBV6-6 and TRBJ1-5, with D perhaps matching TRBD1 (6 bases). CDR3 length: 12 residues. The V and J ends lost 7 bases and 6 bases respectively, with 10 bases between them. The germline gives CDR1 MNHNY, CDR2 SVGAGI (reference sequence). CDR3 sequence: CASTGGTQPQHF. The CDR3 region has the DNA TGTGCCAGCACGGGGGGCACTCAGCCCCAGCATTTT.

This clone was detected a few times. The chain employs TRBV7-2 and TRBJ2-7, with 16 bases aligning to TRBD2. The germline gives CDR1 SGHTA, CDR2 FQGNSA. V shed 2 bases and J 4 bases; nucleotides not matched to a gene: 5. The CDR3 contains 17 residues. This CDR3 reads CASSLTGTSGGAYEQYF. For the CDR3, the DNA is TGTGCCAGCAGCTTAACCGGGACTAGCGGGGGGGCTTACGAGCAGTACTTC.

Relative to its sample, this clone is medium-sized. The chain has TRBV7-9 and TRBJ2-1, with 10 bases identical to TRBD1. The CDR3 extends over 14 amino acids. Germline loops: CDR1 SEHNR, CDR2 FQNEAQ (reference sequence). Losses at the gene ends were 4 bases for V and 7 bases for J; bases not matched to a gene: 4. CDR3 DNA sequence: TGTGCCAGCAGCTGGGACAGGGGTCGTAATGAGCAGTTCTTC. Encoded protein: CASSWDRGRNEQFF. The variable domain in full, with the rest retrieved from reference TRBV7-9 and TRBJ2-1, is DTGVSQNPRHKITKRGQNVTFRCDPISEHNRLYWYRQTLGQGPEFLTYFQNEAQLEKSRLLSDRFSAERPKGSFSTLEIQRTEQGDSAMYLCASSWDRGRNEQFFGPGTRLTVL.

This sequence joins TRBV6-5 and TRBJ1-1; D is uncertain. Trimming took off 2 bases at V and 3 bases at J, with 13 bases between the two ends. Germline CDR1 MNHEY, CDR2 SVGAGI. The CDR3 sequence is 15 residues long. CDR3 nucleotide sequence: TGTGCCAGCAGTTACACTGCAGAGAGGGACACTGAAGCTTTCTTT. Translating gives CASSYTAERDTEAFF.

This clone was seen more than once but under ten times. The chain recombines TRBV6-5 with TRBJ2-2, with TRBD1 identical over 8 bases. Losses at the gene ends were 6 bases for V and 8 bases for J; bases not matched to a gene: 5. The CDR3 has 13 amino acids. Germline CDR1 is MNHEY and CDR2 is SVGAGI. CDR3 bases: TGTGCCAGCAGGGACAGGGAGACTGGGGAGCTGTTTTTT. It translates to CASRDRETGELFF.

This chain links TRBV5-4 with TRBJ2-5; 7 nucleotides line up with TRBD1. Germline trimming cut 2 bases from V and 2 bases from J; bases unmatched to any gene: 3. This CDR3 spans 14 amino acids. From germline, CDR1 is SGHNT and CDR2 YYREEE (reference sequence). The CDR3 loop reads CASSFTGAQETQYF. The CDR3 DNA follows: TGTGCCAGCAGCTTTACAGGGGCACAAGAGACCCAGTACTTC.

The genes are TRBV6-5 and TRBJ1-6; possible D gene TRBD1, 6 bases. CDR1 is MNHEY and CDR2 is SVGAGI in the germline V gene. The CDR3 loop spans 15 amino acids. Trimming stripped 0 bases from V and 7 bases from J, with 10 bases between. Here the CDR3 DNA reads TGTGCCAGCAGTTACTCGGTCCAGGGGAATTCACCCCTCCACTTT. As protein: CASSYSVQGNSPLHF.

The rearrangement uses TRBV6-5 and TRBJ1-2, with 9 bases aligning to TRBD1. CDR1 is MNHEY and CDR2 is SVGAGI in the germline V gene. CDR3 length equals 14 residues. The V gene end was trimmed by 6 bases and the J gene end by 4 bases; junction bases not matched to a gene: 6. CDR3 sequence: CASRSDRGRYGYTF. CDR3 sequence (DNA): TGTGCCAGCAGATCGGACAGGGGACGCTATGGCTACACCTTC.

This chain links TRBV28 with TRBJ1-2; tentative D call: TRBD1 (6 bases). V lost 6 bases, J lost 7 bases, and 18 bases lay in between. The CDR3 runs to 14 residues. Germline assignment: CDR1 MDHEN and CDR2 SYDVKM. The CDR3 sequence is CASSVSRQALGYTF. DNA for the CDR3: TGTGCCAGCAGCGTGTCACGACAGGCCCTTGGCTACACCTTC.

By share, this clone counts as medium-sized. The V and J genes are TRBV6-4 and TRBJ1-1, with D tentatively TRBD1 (6 bases). V was clipped by 4 bases and J by 4 bases, with 13 bases between them. The CDR3 extends over 14 amino acids. CDR1 and CDR2 from the germline V gene are MRHNA and SNTAGT. DNA of the CDR3: TGTGCCAGCAGTGCGACAGGATTGGCCACTGAAGCTTTCTTT. Its protein product is CASSATGLATEAFF.

This chain connects TRBV5-1 to TRBJ2-3, with a tentative D call TRBD1 (6 bases). The CDR3 has 15 residues. CDR1 and CDR2 (germline): SGHRS, YFSETQ. V shed 2 bases and J shed 0 bases, with 10 bases lying between them. CDR3 DNA sequence: TGCGCCAGCAGCTTCATCAGGGGAAGCACAGATACGCAGTATTTT. Amino acid sequence: CASSFIRGSTDTQYF.